This record concerns one TCR beta chain sequence. These data are taken from a study of blood T cell repertoires in COVID-19. Authors' processing steps: Amplification with reference gene primers provided the estimates of nucleated cell counts. Measured with immunoSEQ multiplex PCR; TCRdb has only the in-frame clones, and not every one. For V, J and clone size, that table is used; D and trimming come from the DNA. Of 150,000 or so clones in the sample, more than 75% were seen once. Germline trimming cut 5 bases from V and 0 bases from J; bases unmatched to any gene: 9. Germline CDR1 is SGHRS and CDR2 is YFSETQ. There are 17 residues in the CDR3.

The sequence was obtained from a man in his 60s with active or convalescent COVID-19. Sequences were obtained from peripheral blood. The chain carries TRBV5-1 and TRBJ2-7, with TRBD2 matching 12 bases. CDR3 coding DNA: TGCGCCAGCAGACTTCTAGCGGGGGGGCTATTCTCCTACGAGCAGTACTTC. Its protein product is CASRLLAGGLFSYEQYF.